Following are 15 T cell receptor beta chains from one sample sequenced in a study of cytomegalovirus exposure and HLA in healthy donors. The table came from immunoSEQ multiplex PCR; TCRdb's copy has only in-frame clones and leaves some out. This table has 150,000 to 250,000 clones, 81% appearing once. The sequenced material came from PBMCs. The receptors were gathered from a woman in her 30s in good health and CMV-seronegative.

The CDR3 is CASSTRGGSLGYTF. The DNA of the CDR3 is TGTGCCAGCAGTACACGGGGGGGGAGCCTGGGCTACACCTTC. The chain has TRBV28 and TRBJ1-2; a possible D gene is TRBD1 (5 bases). CDR1 and CDR2 from the germline V gene are MDHEN and SYDVKM. This CDR3 is 14 amino acids long. V shed 5 bases and J shed 8 bases, with 18 bases lying between them.

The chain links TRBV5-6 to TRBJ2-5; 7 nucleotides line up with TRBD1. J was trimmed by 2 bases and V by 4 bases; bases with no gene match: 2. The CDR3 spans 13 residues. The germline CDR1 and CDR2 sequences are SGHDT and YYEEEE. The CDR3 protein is CASSLGQQETQYF. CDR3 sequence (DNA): TGTGCCAGCAGCCTGGGACAGCAAGAGACCCAGTACTTC.

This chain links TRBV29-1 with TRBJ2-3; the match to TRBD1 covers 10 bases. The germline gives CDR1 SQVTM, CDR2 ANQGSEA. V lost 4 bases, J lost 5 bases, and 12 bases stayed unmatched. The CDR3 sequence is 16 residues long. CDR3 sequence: CSVVWLRTGGEDTQYF. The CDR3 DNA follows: TGCAGCGTTGTATGGCTCAGGACAGGGGGTGAAGATACGCAGTATTTT.

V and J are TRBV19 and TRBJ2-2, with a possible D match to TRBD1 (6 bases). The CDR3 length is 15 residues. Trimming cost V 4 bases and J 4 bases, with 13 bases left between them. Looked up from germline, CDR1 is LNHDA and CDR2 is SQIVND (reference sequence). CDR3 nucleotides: TGTGCCAGTAGTAAGTGGGACACTCTCACCGGGGAGCTGTTTTTT. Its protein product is CASSKWDTLTGELFF.

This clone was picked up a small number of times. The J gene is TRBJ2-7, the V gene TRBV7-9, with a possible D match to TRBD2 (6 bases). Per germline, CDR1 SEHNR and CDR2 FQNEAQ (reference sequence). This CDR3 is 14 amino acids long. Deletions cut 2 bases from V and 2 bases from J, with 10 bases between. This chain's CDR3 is CASSLSSGPYEQYF. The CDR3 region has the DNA TGTGCCAGCAGCTTATCCAGCGGGCCCTACGAGCAGTACTTC.

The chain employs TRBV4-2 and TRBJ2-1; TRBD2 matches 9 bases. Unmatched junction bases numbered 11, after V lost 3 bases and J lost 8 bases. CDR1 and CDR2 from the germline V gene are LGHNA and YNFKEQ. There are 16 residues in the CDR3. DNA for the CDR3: TGTGCCAGCAGCCAGTGGCGGGGGGGTAGGAGGGATGAGCAGTTCTTC. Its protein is CASSQWRGGRRDEQFF.

The CDR3 reads CASSGRQGARTGELFF. The DNA for the CDR3 is TGTGCCAGCAGCGGACGACAGGGGGCGAGAACCGGGGAGCTGTTTTTT. V and J are TRBV5-4 and TRBJ2-2; 10 nucleotides line up with TRBD1. CDR1 is SGHNT and CDR2 is YYREEE in the germline V gene (reference sequence). V was pared by 4 bases and J by 5 bases, with 8 bases of the junction left unmatched. The CDR3 has 16 residues.

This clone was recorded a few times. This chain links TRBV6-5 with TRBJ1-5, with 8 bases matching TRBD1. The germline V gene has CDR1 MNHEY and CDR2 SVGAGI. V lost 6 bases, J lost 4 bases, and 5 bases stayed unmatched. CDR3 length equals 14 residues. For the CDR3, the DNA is TGTGCCAGCAGACCCGACAGGGGTAATCAGCCCCAGCATTTT. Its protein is CASRPDRGNQPQHF.

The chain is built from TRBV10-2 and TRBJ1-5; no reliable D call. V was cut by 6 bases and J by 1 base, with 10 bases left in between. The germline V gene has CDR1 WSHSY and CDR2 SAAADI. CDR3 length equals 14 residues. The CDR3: CASSHWESNQPQHF. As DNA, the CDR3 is TGCGCCAGCAGCCACTGGGAGAGCAATCAGCCCCAGCATTTT.

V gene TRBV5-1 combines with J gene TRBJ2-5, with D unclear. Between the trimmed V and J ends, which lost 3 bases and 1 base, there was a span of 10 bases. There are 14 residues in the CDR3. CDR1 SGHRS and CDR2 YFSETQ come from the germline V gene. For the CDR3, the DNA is TGCGCCAGCAGCTCTACACAGTTCCAAGAGACCCAGTACTTC. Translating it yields CASSSTQFQETQYF.

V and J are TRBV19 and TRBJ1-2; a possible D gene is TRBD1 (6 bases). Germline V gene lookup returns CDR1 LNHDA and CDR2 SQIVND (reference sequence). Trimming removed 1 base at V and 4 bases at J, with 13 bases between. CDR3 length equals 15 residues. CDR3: CASSIVSGAIYGYTF. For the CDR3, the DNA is TGTGCCAGTAGTATAGTGTCAGGGGCCATCTATGGCTACACCTTC.

The CDR3, as DNA: TGTGCCAGCACCAGAGGGGGGGCGCGAGAAAAACTGTTTTTT. It specifies CASTRGGAREKLFF. J is TRBJ1-4 and V is TRBV6-1; D might be TRBD1 (6 bases). Germline CDR1 and CDR2: MNHNS and SASEGT. V was shortened by 7 bases and J by 8 bases, with 17 bases between the two germline ends. The CDR3 extends over 14 amino acids.

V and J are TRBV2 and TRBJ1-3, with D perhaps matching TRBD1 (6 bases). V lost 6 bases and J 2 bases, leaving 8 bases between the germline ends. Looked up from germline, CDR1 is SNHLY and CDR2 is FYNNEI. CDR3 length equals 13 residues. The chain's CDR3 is CASRPGAGNTIYF. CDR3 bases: TGTGCCAGCAGGCCAGGGGCTGGAAACACCATATATTTT.

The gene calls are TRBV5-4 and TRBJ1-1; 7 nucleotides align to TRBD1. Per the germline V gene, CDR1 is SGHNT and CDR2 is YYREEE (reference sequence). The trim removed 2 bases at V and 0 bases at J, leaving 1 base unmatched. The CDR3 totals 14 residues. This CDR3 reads CASSLQGMNTEAFF. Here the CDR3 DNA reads TGTGCCAGCAGCTTACAGGGGATGAACACTGAAGCTTTCTTT.

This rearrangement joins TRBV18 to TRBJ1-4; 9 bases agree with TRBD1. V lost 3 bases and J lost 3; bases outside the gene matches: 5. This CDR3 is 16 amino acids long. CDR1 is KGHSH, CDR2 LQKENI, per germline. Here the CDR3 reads CASSPGRQGANEKLFF. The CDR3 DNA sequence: TGTGCCAGCTCACCCGGGAGACAGGGGGCTAATGAAAAACTGTTTTTT.